What follows is one TCR beta chain and its context. This clonotype showed up just a few times. What antigen it recognizes has not been identified. Base qualities are not recorded, but no much larger clone differs from it by a single base. Libraries were constructed by RT-PCR. The instrument given in TCRdb is Illumina HiSeq 2500. The raw public reads went through TCRdb reprocessing: fastp at Q25, MiXCR clone calling, in-frame beta chains kept. Each record represents a unique CDR3 protein, reported with the most common genes and DNA among its rows. The sample contains 150,000 to 200,000 distinct CDR3 sequences, 12% of them found a single time. Of the sample, 25% to 35% is held by the ten largest clones. The germline V gene encodes CDR1 MDHEN and CDR2 SYDVKM. The CDR3 runs 15 residues from the cysteine to the phenylalanine. Only the CDR3 region is kept as DNA, spanning 45 bases read in frame from base 1. Trimming takes 2 bases from V and 0 bases from J, and the germline ends sit 10 bases apart.

This sample stems from a study of response to subunit inactivated influenza vaccine (dated by TCRdb to about 2018). For the wider study: To follow how T cells responded to a trivalent subunit inactivated influenza vaccine, the researchers relied on deep quantitative profiling of the T cell receptor repertoire.

Findings and caveats that apply to the study as a whole: The authors proposed that each seasonal influenza vaccination may bring in only a limited number of new T cells.

The same data also went into a second study, on T cells expressing NK-cell markers. As noted in the second study: TCR beta cDNA libraries were made by 5'RACE template switching that added a universal primer site and unique molecular identifiers. About 8 donors provided sorted CD3+CD56+NKG2C+, CD3+CD56+NKG2C- and CD3+CD56-NKG2C+ T-cell subsets, whose TCR beta-chain repertoires were profiled. Among the eight sequenced donors, seven were HCMV-seropositive and one was HCMV-seronegative. In several experiments an anti-gammadeltaTCR antibody was added to restrict sorting to alphabetaTCR-expressing T cells. In over 5 donors, the dominant CD3+CD56+NKG2C+ clonotypes were among the top 10 CD8+ clonotypes and accounted for about 1.0-7.5% of CD8+ T cells. Those dominant clonotypes were again the most abundant among CD3+CD56-NKG2C+ cells in a handful of donors, at about 25-65%. Whether the expanded NKG2C-expressing T cell clones were specific for HCMV antigens was left unclear. Randomly selected healthy volunteers, three men and five women, were used as the eight sequenced donors. HCMV serostatus was determined by detecting HCMV-specific IgG in serum with a commercial ELISA kit. Peripheral blood mononuclear cells were isolated from blood by Ficoll density gradient centrifugation. CD4+ and CD8+ T cells were isolated from PBMC by magnetic immunoseparation with Miltenyi isolation kits. cDNA synthesis was primed from the TCR beta constant segment, followed by two successive PCR amplification steps. Libraries were sequenced as 2 x 150 bp reads on Illumina HiSeq 2000/2500, MiSeq or NextSeq. MIGEC handled demultiplexing of the reads and grouping by UMI, while MiTCR was used to assemble and quantify clonotypes. Only TCR cDNA sequences supported by at least two reads were kept to exclude erroneous sequences. The tcR package was used for downstream repertoire analysis, and clonotypes were matched between fractions using CDR3 nucleotide sequence together with V segment. VDJmatch was used to annotate antigen specificity against VDJdb, with one amino acid substitution in CDR3 permitted.

Source: CD8+ T cells sorted from PBMCs, taken about 12 days after vaccination. The clonotype originates from a man between 50 and 59 years old who received an inactivated influenza vaccine. Donor details come from another sample of the same person, matched by shared clones. The sequence joins TRBV28 to TRBJ1-1; the D gene identity is not certain. The nucleotides read TGTGCCAGCAGTTTAAGGTTATCGATGAACACTGAAGCTTTCTTT. It translates to CASSLRLSMNTEAFF.